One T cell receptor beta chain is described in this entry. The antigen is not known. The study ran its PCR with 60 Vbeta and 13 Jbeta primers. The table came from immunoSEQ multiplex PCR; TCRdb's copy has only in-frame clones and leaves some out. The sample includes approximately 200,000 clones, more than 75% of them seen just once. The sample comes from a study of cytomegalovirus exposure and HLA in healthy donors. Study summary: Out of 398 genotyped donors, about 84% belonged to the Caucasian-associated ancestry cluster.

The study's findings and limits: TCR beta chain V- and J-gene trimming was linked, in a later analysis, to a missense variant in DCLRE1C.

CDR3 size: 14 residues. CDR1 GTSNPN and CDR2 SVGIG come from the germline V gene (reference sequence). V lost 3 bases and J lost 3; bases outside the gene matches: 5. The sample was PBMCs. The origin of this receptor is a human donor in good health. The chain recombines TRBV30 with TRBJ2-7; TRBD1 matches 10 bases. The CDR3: CAWRGRDRGYEQYF. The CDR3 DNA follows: TGTGCCTGGAGAGGTAGGGACAGGGGCTACGAGCAGTACTTC.